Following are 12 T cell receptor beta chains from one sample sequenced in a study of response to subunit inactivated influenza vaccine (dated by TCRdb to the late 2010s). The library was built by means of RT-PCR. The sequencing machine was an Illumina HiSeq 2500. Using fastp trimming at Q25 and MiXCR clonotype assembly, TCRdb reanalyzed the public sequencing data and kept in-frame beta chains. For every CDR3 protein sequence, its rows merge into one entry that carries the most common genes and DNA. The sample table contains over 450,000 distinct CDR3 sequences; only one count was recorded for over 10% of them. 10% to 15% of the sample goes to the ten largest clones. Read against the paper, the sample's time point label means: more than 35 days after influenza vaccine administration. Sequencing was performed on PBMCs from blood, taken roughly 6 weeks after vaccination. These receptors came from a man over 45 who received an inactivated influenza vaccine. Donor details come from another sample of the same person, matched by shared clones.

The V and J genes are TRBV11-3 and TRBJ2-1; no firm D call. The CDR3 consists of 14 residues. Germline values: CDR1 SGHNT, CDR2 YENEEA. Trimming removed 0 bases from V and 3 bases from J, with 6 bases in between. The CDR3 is CASSLDGDYNEQFF. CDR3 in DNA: TGTGCCAGCAGCTTAGATGGGGACTACAATGAGCAGTTCTTC.

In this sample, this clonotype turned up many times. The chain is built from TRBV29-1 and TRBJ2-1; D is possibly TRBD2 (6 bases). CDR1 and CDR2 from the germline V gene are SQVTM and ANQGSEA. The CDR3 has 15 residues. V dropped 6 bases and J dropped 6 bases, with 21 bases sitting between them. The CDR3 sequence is CSVATSGVGRNEQFF. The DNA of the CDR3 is TGCAGCGTAGCCACCTCGGGGGTCGGACGCAATGAGCAGTTCTTC.

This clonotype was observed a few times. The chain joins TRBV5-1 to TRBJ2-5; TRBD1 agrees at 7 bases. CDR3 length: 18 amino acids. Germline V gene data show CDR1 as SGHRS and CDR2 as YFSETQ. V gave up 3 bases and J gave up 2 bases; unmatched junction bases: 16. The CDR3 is CASSWRQGRGRGQETQYF. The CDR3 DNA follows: TGCGCCAGCAGCTGGAGACAGGGAAGGGGCAGGGGGCAAGAGACCCAGTACTTC.

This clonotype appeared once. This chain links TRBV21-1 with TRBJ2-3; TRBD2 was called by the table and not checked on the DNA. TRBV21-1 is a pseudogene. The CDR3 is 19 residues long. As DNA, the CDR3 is TGTGCCAGCAGCAAAGATACTAGCGGGAGCCCCAGGAGCACAGATACGCAGTATTTT. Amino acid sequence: CASSKDTSGSPRSTDTQYF.

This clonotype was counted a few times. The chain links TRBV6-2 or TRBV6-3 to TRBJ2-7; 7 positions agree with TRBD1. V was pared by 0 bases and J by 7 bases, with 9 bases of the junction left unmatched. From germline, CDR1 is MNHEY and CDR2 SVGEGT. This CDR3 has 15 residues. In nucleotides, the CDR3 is TGTGCCAGCAGTTACTCCGAGACAGGGTCATCGGAGCAGTACTTC. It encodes CASSYSETGSSEQYF.

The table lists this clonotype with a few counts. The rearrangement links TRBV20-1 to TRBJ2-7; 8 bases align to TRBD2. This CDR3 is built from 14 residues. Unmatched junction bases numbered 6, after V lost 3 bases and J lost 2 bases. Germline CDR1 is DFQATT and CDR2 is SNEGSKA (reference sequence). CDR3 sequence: CSASLGTRAYEQYF. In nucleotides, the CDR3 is TGCAGTGCTAGCCTCGGGACTAGAGCCTACGAGCAGTACTTC.

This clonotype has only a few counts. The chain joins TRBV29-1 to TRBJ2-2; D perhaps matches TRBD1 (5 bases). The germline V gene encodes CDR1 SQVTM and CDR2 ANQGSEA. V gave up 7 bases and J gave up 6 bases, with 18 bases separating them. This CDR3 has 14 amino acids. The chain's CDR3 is CSAQDRQHAGELFF. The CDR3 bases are TGCAGCGCCCAGGACCGACAGCACGCCGGGGAGCTGTTTTTT.

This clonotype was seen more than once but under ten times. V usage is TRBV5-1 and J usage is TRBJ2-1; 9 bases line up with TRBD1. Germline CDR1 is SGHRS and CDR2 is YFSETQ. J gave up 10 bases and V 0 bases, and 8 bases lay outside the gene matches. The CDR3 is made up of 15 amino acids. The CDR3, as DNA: TGCGCCAGCAGCTTGGCCGGGACAGGGAGGGGAGAGCAGTTCTTC. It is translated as CASSLAGTGRGEQFF. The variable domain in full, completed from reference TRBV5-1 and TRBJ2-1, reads KAGVTQTPRYLIKTRGQQVTLSCSPISGHRSVSWYQQTPGQGLQFLFEYFSETQRNKGNFPGRFSGRQFSNSRSEMNVSTLELGDSALYLCASSLAGTGRGEQFFGPGTRLTVL.

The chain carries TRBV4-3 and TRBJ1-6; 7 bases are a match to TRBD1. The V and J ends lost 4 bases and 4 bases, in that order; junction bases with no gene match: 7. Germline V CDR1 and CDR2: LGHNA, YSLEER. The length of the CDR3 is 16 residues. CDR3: CASSRNMGQYNSPLHF. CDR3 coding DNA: TGCGCCAGCAGCCGAAATATGGGACAGTATAATTCACCCCTCCACTTT.

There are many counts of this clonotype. CDR3 in amino acids: CASSYSGQGSRYF. The CDR3 bases are TGTGCCAGCAGTTACTCGGGACAGGGTAGTAGGTACTTC. V usage is TRBV6-5 and J usage is TRBJ2-7, with 9 nucleotides matching TRBD1. CDR3 length: 13 residues. Germline loops: CDR1 MNHEY, CDR2 SVGAGI. The V segment lost 0 bases and the J segment 12 bases; nucleotides outside the gene matches: 6.

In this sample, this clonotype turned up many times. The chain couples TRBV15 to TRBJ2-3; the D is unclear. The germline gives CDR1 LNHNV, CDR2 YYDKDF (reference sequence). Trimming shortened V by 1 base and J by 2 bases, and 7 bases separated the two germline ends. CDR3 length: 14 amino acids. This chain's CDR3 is CATSRVTTTDTQYF. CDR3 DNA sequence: TGTGCCACCAGCAGAGTCACGACCACAGATACGCAGTATTTT.

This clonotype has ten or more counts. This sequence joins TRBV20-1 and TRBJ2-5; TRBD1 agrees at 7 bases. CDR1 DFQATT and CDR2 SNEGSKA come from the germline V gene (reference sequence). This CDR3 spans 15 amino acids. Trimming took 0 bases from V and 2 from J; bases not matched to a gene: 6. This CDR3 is CSARDQRTGQETQYF. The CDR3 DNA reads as TGCAGTGCTAGAGATCAGAGGACAGGACAAGAGACCCAGTACTTC.